This record concerns one T cell receptor (beta chain) sequence. Its target antigen remains unknown. This sample stems from a study of T cells expressing NK-cell markers (dated by TCRdb to the early 2020s). A note on the overall study: TCR beta-chain repertoires were profiled in sorted CD3+CD56+NKG2C+, CD3+CD56+NKG2C- and CD3+CD56-NKG2C+ T-cell subsets from fewer than 10 donors. Of the eight sequenced donors, seven were found to be HCMV-seropositive and one was found to be HCMV-seronegative. The eight sequenced donors were randomly selected healthy volunteers, three men and five women. Sequencing of the libraries produced 2 x 150 bp reads on Illumina HiSeq 2000/2500, MiSeq or NextSeq. Summary of the overall study and its limitations: Those dominant clonotypes were again the most abundant among CD3+CD56-NKG2C+ cells in four donors, at about 25-60.1%. In more than five donors, the dominant CD3+CD56+NKG2C+ clonotypes were found to rank among the top 10 CD8+ clonotypes and to make up about 1.0-8% of CD8+ T cells. Whether the expanded NKG2C-expressing T cell clones were specific for HCMV antigens was left unclear.

A commercial ELISA kit detecting HCMV-specific IgG in serum was used to determine HCMV serostatus. Peripheral blood mononuclear cells were isolated from blood by Ficoll density gradient centrifugation. For CDR1 and CDR2, the germline V gene lists SGDLS and YYNGEE. Spanning cysteine to phenylalanine, the CDR3 consists of 14 amino acids. The DNA is not on file. The run used an Illumina HiSeq 2000. TCR beta cDNA libraries were prepared using 5'RACE template switching, which introduced a universal primer site and unique molecular identifiers. Priming for cDNA synthesis came from the TCR beta constant segment, and two successive PCR amplification steps followed. On the authors' methods: MIGEC was used to demultiplex reads and group the reads by UMI, and MiTCR was used to assemble and quantify clonotypes. To exclude erroneous sequences, only TCR cDNA sequences supported by at least two reads were retained. The tcR package was used for downstream repertoire analysis, with clonotypes matched between fractions based on CDR3 nucleotide sequence plus V segment. VDJmatch was used to annotate antigen specificity against VDJdb, with one amino acid substitution in CDR3 allowed. Once TCRdb had reprocessed the reads, it stored one entry per CDR3 protein sequence and supplied no DNA. The V and J calls reflect TCRdb's pipeline rather than the authors' work. This sample's table contains about 30,000 distinct CDR3 sequences. Approximately 60% of the sample comes from the top ten.

This clonotype originated in a woman between 18 and 70 years old in good health. Recombination linked TRBV9 to TRBJ1-1. The specimen sequenced was blood T cells: a sorted CD56 or NKG2C T cell subset, CD4+ or CD8+ T cells, or bulk PBMC T cells (not recorded which). The CDR3 region: CASSVVGTGTEAFF.